The 29 T cell receptor beta chains reported below all come from one sample, sequenced in a study of vaccination and CD4 T cells after COVID-19. No antigen has been identified for these receptors. The treatment was: roughly 10-day PBMC culture with coronavirus spike peptide pools or control peptides (ViraFEST assay). From the unexposed donor, CD4+ T cells were collected ahead of the COVID-19 pandemic (2011-2018). Sequenced with the Oncomine TCR Beta short-read assay was DNA taken from cultured CD4+ T cells. Each CDR3 protein gets one entry after TCRdb re-called the PCR reads with MiXCR. The table shows 6,500 to 7,500 distinct CDR3 sequences, with roughly two fifths occurring only once. Sequencing used CD4+ T cells from blood, cultured in vitro. Receptors were obtained from a human donor in good health.

The CDR3 region is CASSVSASSNQPQHF. The CDR3 coding sequence is TGTGCCAGCAGCGTATCGGCGTCAAGCAATCAGCCCCAGCATTTT. The rearrangement joins TRBV9 to TRBJ1-5; D remains ambiguous. This CDR3 comprises 15 residues. Germline-derived CDR1 and CDR2 are SGDLS and YYNGEE. V lost 1 base, J lost 1 base, and 9 bases lay in between.

This rearrangement joins TRBV11-2 to TRBJ1-2, with D hard to call. Germline CDR1 is SGHAT and CDR2 is FQNNGV. Trimming shortened V by 0 bases and J by 8 bases, and 13 bases separated the two germline ends. This CDR3 has 14 residues. The CDR3 coding sequence is TGTGCCAGCAGCTTAGATAATGGTGGGGTAGGCTACACCTTC. This sequence encodes CASSLDNGGVGYTF.

The J gene is TRBJ2-2, the V gene TRBV10-2, with no clear D. The CDR3 loop spans 13 amino acids. Between the trimmed V and J ends, which lost 6 bases and 5 bases, there was a span of 10 bases. Germline V lookup: CDR1 WSHSY, CDR2 SAAADI. The CDR3 here is CASRPERTGELFF. As DNA, the CDR3 is TGCGCCAGCAGGCCTGAACGTACCGGGGAGCTGTTTTTT.

V usage is TRBV7-3 and J usage is TRBJ1-1; 7 bases are shared with TRBD1. The V and J ends lost 0 bases and 10 bases, in that order; junction bases with no gene match: 8. The CDR3 is 14 amino acids. Germline V lookup: CDR1 SGHTA, CDR2 FQGTGA. CDR3 protein: CASSLTAGQVRAFF. The CDR3 nucleotides read TGTGCCAGCAGCTTAACCGCCGGACAGGTTCGAGCTTTCTTT.

The chain recombines TRBV6-1 with TRBJ2-7, with 13 bases that match TRBD2. Germline V CDR1 and CDR2: MNHNS, SASEGT. This CDR3 comprises 15 residues. V was clipped by 6 bases and J by 3 bases; unmatched bases: 5. CDR3 region: CASSQGLAGSYEQYF. CDR3 nucleotide sequence: TGTGCCAGCAGCCAGGGACTAGCGGGGAGCTACGAGCAGTACTTC.

The chain recombines TRBV29-1 with TRBJ2-2, with D perhaps being TRBD1 or TRBD2 (5 bases each). The V end lost 2 bases, the J end lost 7 bases, and 11 bases lay between the germline ends. This CDR3 has 13 amino acids. Looked up from germline, CDR1 is SQVTM and CDR2 is ANQGSEA. The CDR3 DNA follows: TGCAGCGTTGAACAGGGTCGGGACGGGGAGCTGTTTTTT. Its translation: CSVEQGRDGELFF.

This clonotype was recorded a few times. The V gene is TRBV20-1, the J gene TRBJ2-3; unclear D gene. This CDR3 comprises 10 residues. Deletions cut 6 bases from V and 4 bases from J, with 5 bases between. The germline CDR1 and CDR2 sequences are DFQATT and SNEGSKA (reference sequence). CDR3 protein: CSARADTQYF. The CDR3 region has the DNA TGCAGTGCCCGTGCAGATACGCAGTATTTT.

This clonotype turned up a few times. The V gene is TRBV6-1, the J gene TRBJ2-5; D unresolved. The V gene's germline CDR1 is MNHNS and CDR2 SASEGT. The CDR3 sequence is 11 residues long. The V and J ends lost 7 bases and 2 bases respectively, with 5 bases between them. CDR3: CASMGQETQYF. The CDR3 DNA is TGTGCCAGCATGGGGCAAGAGACCCAGTACTTC.

This clonotype was detected only a few times. This CDR3 reads CASSLGDQPQHF. DNA of the CDR3: TGTGCCAGCAGCTTAGGCGATCAGCCCCAGCATTTT. The chain has TRBV7-9 and TRBJ1-5; D uncertain. This CDR3 is 12 amino acids long. V lost 1 base to trimming and J lost 5 bases, with 3 bases between them. CDR1 is SEHNR and CDR2 is FQNEAQ in the germline V gene (reference sequence). The entire variable domain, with the rest obtained from reference TRBV7-9 and TRBJ1-5, is as follows: DTGVSQNPRHKITKRGQNVTFRCDPISEHNRLYWYRQTLGQGPEFLTYFQNEAQLEKSRLLSDRFSAERPKGSFSTLEIQRTEQGDSAMYLCASSLGDQPQHFGDGTRLSIL.

This rearrangement joins TRBV6-5 to TRBJ1-5; TRBD1 aligns across 8 bases. CDR3 length: 14 residues. The V segment lost 2 bases and the J segment 6 bases; nucleotides outside the gene matches: 3. CDR1 and CDR2 from the germline V gene are MNHEY and SVGAGI. CDR3 bases: TGTGCCAGCAGTTACCATACAGGGGGTCAGCCCCAGCATTTT. Its protein is CASSYHTGGQPQHF.

The chain links TRBV20-1 to TRBJ2-7, with 8 bases that match TRBD2. Germline V gene sequence: CDR1 DFQATT, CDR2 SNEGSKA (reference sequence). The V and J ends lost 2 bases and 4 bases, in that order; junction bases with no gene match: 4. The CDR3 length is 13 residues. CDR3 amino acids: CSARPGLEYEQYF. CDR3 bases: TGCAGTGCTAGACCGGGACTAGAATACGAGCAGTACTTC.

Relative to its sample, this clonotype is medium-sized (0.01 to 0.1%). This rearrangement joins TRBV2 to TRBJ2-6, with D maybe TRBD1 (5 bases). The CDR3 consists of 19 residues. Looked up from germline, CDR1 is SNHLY and CDR2 is FYNNEI. V dropped 6 bases and J dropped 2 bases, with 23 bases sitting between them. CDR3 bases: TGTGCCAGCAGGAAGGGATTGGTAGTGCCAGGGCCTGGGGCCAACGTCCTGACTTTC. This translates into CASRKGLVVPGPGANVLTF.

This clonotype has just a few counts. The CDR3 coding sequence is TGTGCCAGTAGTATAGGAGGGATCATCTATGGCTACACCTTC. Amino acids: CASSIGGIIYGYTF. V and J are TRBV19 and TRBJ1-2; D not certain. Germline-derived CDR1 and CDR2 are LNHDA and SQIVND (reference sequence). Trimming took off 1 base at V and 4 bases at J, with 10 bases between the two ends. The CDR3 consists of 14 residues.

This clonotype was detected a few times. The chain links TRBV2 to TRBJ2-1; 10 bases map to TRBD2. Unmatched junction bases numbered 10, after V lost 6 bases and J lost 8 bases. The CDR3 extends over 15 amino acids. Germline CDR1 is SNHLY and CDR2 is FYNNEI. CDR3: CASRASGGGYDEQFF. CDR3 nucleotides: TGTGCCAGCAGGGCTAGCGGGGGAGGTTACGATGAGCAGTTCTTC.

This clonotype has just a few counts. The chain links TRBV12-3 or TRBV12-4 to TRBJ1-5, with D unresolved. The CDR3 has 14 residues. Between the trimmed V and J ends, which lost 3 bases and 3 bases, there was a span of 9 bases. The CDR3: CASSLAAVNQPQHF. The CDR3, as DNA: TGTGCCAGCAGTTTGGCGGCGGTCAATCAGCCCCAGCATTTT.

The rearrangement joins TRBV6-1 to TRBJ2-5; 7 positions match TRBD1. The CDR3 spans 15 residues. Germline-derived CDR1 and CDR2 are MNHNS and SASEGT. The ends lost 0 bases at V and 4 bases at J; junction bases unmatched: 5. As DNA, the CDR3 is TGTGCCAGCAGTGAAGCGCTCCAGGGGGTAGAGACCCAGTACTTC. Translation: CASSEALQGVETQYF.

This clonotype has a handful of counts. The chain employs TRBV7-9 and TRBJ1-3, with D possibly TRBD1 on 5 matching bases. The ends were cut back, 7 bases at V and 0 bases at J, with 10 bases in the middle. CDR1 and CDR2 (germline): SEHNR, FQNEAQ (reference sequence). The CDR3 extends over 14 amino acids. In DNA, the CDR3 is TGTGCCAGCACCCGACAGAGCTCTGGAAACACCATATATTTT. Translation gives CASTRQSSGNTIYF.

This clonotype was recorded a few times. The J gene is TRBJ2-3, the V gene TRBV10-1; tentatively, D is TRBD1 (5 bases). V was clipped by 0 bases and J by 3 bases, with 10 bases between them. Germline-derived CDR1 and CDR2 are WNHNN and SYGVQD (reference sequence). The CDR3 has 15 amino acids. In DNA, the CDR3 is TGCGCCAGCAGTGAGTCTCAGGGTATGACAGATACGCAGTATTTT. Its protein product is CASSESQGMTDTQYF.

In DNA, the CDR3 is TGTGCCAGCAGCTTAGTTATAGGCAGTTACTCCTACGAGCAGTACTTC. It translates to CASSLVIGSYSYEQYF. This rearrangement joins TRBV7-2 to TRBJ2-7; unclear D gene. Trimming left V 1 base short and J 0 bases short, with 13 bases between. The CDR3 covers 16 residues. Germline CDR1 and CDR2: SGHTA and FQGNSA. The full variable domain, with the rest looked up from reference TRBV7-2 and TRBJ2-7, is GAGVSQSPSNKVTEKGKDVELRCDPISGHTALYWYRQSLGQGLEFLIYFQGNSAPDKSGLPSDRFSAERTGGSVSTLTIQRTQQEDSAVYLCASSLVIGSYSYEQYFGPGTRLTVT.

The rearrangement links TRBV19 to TRBJ2-5; D not certain. V was shortened by 5 bases and J by 0 bases, with 13 bases between the two germline ends. The CDR3 runs to 15 residues. Germline CDR1 reads LNHDA; CDR2 reads SQIVND (reference sequence). CDR3 loop: CASSSQSSYQETQYF. DNA of the CDR3: TGTGCCAGTAGTTCCCAATCATCGTACCAAGAGACCCAGTACTTC.

The genes are TRBV20-1 and TRBJ1-1; 10 bases line up with TRBD1. The CDR3 is 12 amino acids. Germline lookup yields CDR1 DFQATT and CDR2 SNEGSKA (reference sequence). V shed 5 bases, J shed 8 bases, and the junction held 5 bases outside the gene matches. DNA of the CDR3: TGCAGTGCTCAGGACAGGGGGATCGAAGCTTTCTTT. This gives the protein CSAQDRGIEAFF.

This chain connects TRBV7-3 to TRBJ2-2, with 14 bases identical to TRBD2. Trimming took 6 bases from V and 0 from J; bases not matched to a gene: 9. Per the germline V gene, CDR1 is SGHTA and CDR2 is FQGTGA. The length of the CDR3 is 19 residues. CDR3 in amino acids: CASSPYRTSGGSNTGELFF. The CDR3 DNA sequence: TGTGCCAGCAGTCCGTACAGGACTAGCGGGGGGTCGAACACCGGGGAGCTGTTTTTT.

The chain joins TRBV6-2 or TRBV6-3 to TRBJ1-1, with 8 bases matching TRBD1. The V and J ends lost 2 bases and 4 bases, in that order; junction bases with no gene match: 0. The CDR3 contains 13 residues. Looked up from germline, CDR1 is MNHEY and CDR2 is SVGEGT. The CDR3, as DNA: TGTGCCAGCAGTTACACAGGGGGCACTGAAGCTTTCTTT. This encodes CASSYTGGTEAFF.

V and J are TRBV5-4 and TRBJ2-7; D is ambiguous. This CDR3 comprises 12 residues. V lost 4 bases to trimming and J lost 3 bases, with 8 bases between them. Per the germline V gene, CDR1 is SGHNT and CDR2 is YYREEE (reference sequence). The CDR3 loop is CASSLMGYEQYF. CDR3 sequence (DNA): TGTGCCAGCAGCCTCATGGGCTACGAGCAGTACTTC. Using reference TRBV5-4 and TRBJ2-7 for the parts outside the CDR3, the full variable domain is ETGVTQSPTHLIKTRGQQVTLRCSSQSGHNTVSWYQQALGQGPQFIFQYYREEENGRGNFPPRFSGLQFPNYSSELNVNALELDDSALYLCASSLMGYEQYFGPGTRLTVT.

This rearrangement joins TRBV7-8 to TRBJ1-1; D possibly corresponds to TRBD1 (5 bases). Per germline, CDR1 SGHVS and CDR2 FQNEAQ. The CDR3 length is 15 residues. The V end was cut by 5 bases, the J end by 6 bases, with 19 bases between. CDR3 nucleotides: TGTGCCAGCAGCCCCATATGGGGGGAGAGGGCTGAAGCTTTCTTT. It is translated as CASSPIWGERAEAFF. Combining the CDR3 with reference TRBV7-8 and TRBJ1-1 gives the whole variable domain GAGVSQSPRYKVAKRGQDVALRCDPISGHVSLFWYQQALGQGPEFLTYFQNEAQLDKSGLPSDRFFAERPEGSVSTLKIQRTQQEDSAVYLCASSPIWGERAEAFFGQGTRLTVV.

This clonotype was picked up a small number of times. The chain's CDR3 is CASSLGRVVNSPLHF. The CDR3, as DNA: TGTGCCAGCAGTTTGGGAAGGGTGGTTAATTCACCCCTCCACTTT. The chain links TRBV27 to TRBJ1-6; D gene uncertain. V was pared by 3 bases and J by 6 bases, with 12 bases between. This CDR3 contains 15 residues. CDR1 is MNHEY, CDR2 SMNVEV, per germline (reference sequence).

This clonotype was recorded a few times. The chain links TRBV5-1 to TRBJ2-3, with no clear D. The germline V and J ends were trimmed by 0 bases and 5 bases, with 4 bases remaining between them. The CDR3 has 12 residues. CDR1 SGHRS and CDR2 YFSETQ come from the germline V gene. As DNA, the CDR3 is TGCGCCAGCAGCTTGGACGGAGATACGCAGTATTTT. This translates into CASSLDGDTQYF.

The V and J genes are TRBV10-3 and TRBJ1-1, with a possible D match to TRBD1 (5 bases). The V end lost 4 bases, the J end lost 7 bases, and 13 bases lay between the germline ends. The CDR3 has 13 residues. Germline V lookup: CDR1 ENHRY, CDR2 SYGVKD. DNA for the CDR3: TGTGCCATCAGTGGACGGGAACAGGTTGAAGCTTTCTTT. Amino acid sequence: CAISGREQVEAFF.

The sample holds a few counts of this clonotype. This rearrangement joins TRBV7-9 to TRBJ1-5; D uncertain. The ends were cut back, 2 bases at V and 1 base at J, with 12 bases in the middle. CDR1 is SEHNR, CDR2 FQNEAQ, per germline (reference sequence). The CDR3 loop spans 16 amino acids. CDR3 sequence reads: CASSLSLGLSNQPQHF. The CDR3 region has the DNA TGTGCCAGCAGCTTAAGTCTAGGGTTGAGCAATCAGCCCCAGCATTTT.